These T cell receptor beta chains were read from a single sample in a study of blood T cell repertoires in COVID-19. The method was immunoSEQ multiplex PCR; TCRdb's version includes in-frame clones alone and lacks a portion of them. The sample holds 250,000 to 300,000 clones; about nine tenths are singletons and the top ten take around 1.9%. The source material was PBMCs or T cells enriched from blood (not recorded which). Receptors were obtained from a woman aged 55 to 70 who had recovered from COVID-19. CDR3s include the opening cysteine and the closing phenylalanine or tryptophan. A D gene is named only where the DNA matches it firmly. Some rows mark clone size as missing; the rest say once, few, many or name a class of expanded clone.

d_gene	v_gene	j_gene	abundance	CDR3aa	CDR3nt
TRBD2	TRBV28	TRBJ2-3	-	CASSTAGGSTDTQYF	TGTGCCAGCAGTACAGCGGGAGGGTCCACAGATACGCAGTATTTT
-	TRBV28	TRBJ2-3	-	CASSFLTETQYF	TGTGCCAGCAGTTTCTTGACTGAGACGCAGTATTTT
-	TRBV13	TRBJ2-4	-	CASSKTGPNIQYF	TGTGCCAGCAGCAAGACAGGACCAAACATTCAGTACTTC
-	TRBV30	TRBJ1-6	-	CAWSWGRENSPLHF	TGTGCCTGGTCTTGGGGCAGGGAAAATTCACCCCTCCACTTT
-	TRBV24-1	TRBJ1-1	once	CATSDNGLAGAEAFF	TGTGCCACCAGTGACAATGGTCTGGCCGGGGCTGAAGCTTTCTTT
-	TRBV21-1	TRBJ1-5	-	CASSKLPQGGISQPQHF	TGTGCCAGCAGCAAACTCCCTCAGGGAGGAATAAGTCAGCCCCAGCATTTT
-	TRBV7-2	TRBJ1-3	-	CASSLGAEMAGNTIYF	TGTGCCAGCAGCTTAGGTGCGGAAATGGCGGGAAACACCATATATTTT
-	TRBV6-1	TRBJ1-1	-	CASSERTGTTGGEAFF	TGTGCCAGCAGTGAACGGACCGGGACAACGGGAGGTGAAGCTTTCTTT
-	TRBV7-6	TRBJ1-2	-	CASSTYGGKSNGYTF	TGTGCCAGCAGCACTTACGGGGGAAAGTCAAATGGCTACACCTTC
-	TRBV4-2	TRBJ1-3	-	CASSQDPGGPGNTIYF	TGTGCCAGCAGCCAAGATCCAGGCGGGCCTGGAAACACCATATATTTT
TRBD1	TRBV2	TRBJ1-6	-	CASSPDRAGDSPLHF	TGTGCCAGCAGCCCGGACAGGGCAGGGGATTCACCCCTCCACTTT
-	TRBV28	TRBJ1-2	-	CASGPLYGYTF	TGTGCCAGCGGCCCCCTTTATGGCTACACCTTC
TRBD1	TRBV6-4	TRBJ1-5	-	CASSELQGGQPQHF	TGTGCCAGCAGTGAATTACAGGGGGGGCAGCCCCAGCATTTT
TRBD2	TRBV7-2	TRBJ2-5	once	CASSRASGPQETQYF	TGTGCCAGCTCCCGGGCTAGCGGCCCCCAAGAGACCCAGTACTTC
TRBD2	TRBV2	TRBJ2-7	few	CASSRLAEYEQYF	TGTGCCAGCAGTCGACTAGCGGAGTACGAGCAGTACTTC
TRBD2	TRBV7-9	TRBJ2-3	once	CASSLGRDYLTDTQYF	TGTGCCAGCAGCCTAGGACGGGACTACCTAACAGATACGCAGTATTTT
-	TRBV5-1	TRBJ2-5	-	CASSFFHETQYF	TGCGCCAGCAGCTTTTTCCATGAGACCCAGTACTTC
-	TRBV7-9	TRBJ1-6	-	CASSLRTNSPLHF	TGTGCCAGCAGCTTACGGACAAATTCACCCCTCCACTTT
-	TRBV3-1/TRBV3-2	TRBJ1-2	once	CASTPRANYGYTF	TGTGCTAGCACACCCAGGGCCAACTATGGCTACACCTTC
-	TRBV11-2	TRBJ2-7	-	CASSLVYVGGEQYF	TGTGCCAGCAGCTTAGTGTATGTAGGGGGCGAGCAGTACTTC
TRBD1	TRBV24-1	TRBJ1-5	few	CATSDRTGVSNQPQHF	TGTGCCACCAGTGACAGGACAGGGGTTAGCAATCAGCCCCAGCATTTT
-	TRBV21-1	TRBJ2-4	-	CASWGGVEHLAKNIQYF	TGTGCCAGTTGGGGCGGGGTGGAGCACCTAGCCAAAAACATTCAGTACTTC
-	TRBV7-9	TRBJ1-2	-	CASSPPTDYGYTF	TGTGCCAGCAGCCCGCCGACTGACTATGGCTACACCTTC
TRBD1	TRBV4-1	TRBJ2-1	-	CASSQDGGQGAVNEQFF	TGCGCCAGCAGCCAAGATGGCGGACAGGGGGCTGTCAATGAGCAGTTCTTC
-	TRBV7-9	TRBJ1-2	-	CASSVENYGYTF	TGTGCCAGCAGCGTCGAGAACTATGGCTACACCTTC
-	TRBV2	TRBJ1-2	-	CASSEGDFYGYTF	TGTGCCAGCAGTGAGGGGGACTTCTATGGCTACACCTTC
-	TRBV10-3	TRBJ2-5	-	CAISDELAGPQETQYF	TGTGCCATCAGTGACGAACTAGCTGGCCCTCAAGAGACCCAGTACTTC
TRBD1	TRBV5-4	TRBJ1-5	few	CASSRGQNDQPQHF	TGTGCCAGCAGCCGGGGACAGAATGATCAGCCCCAGCATTTT
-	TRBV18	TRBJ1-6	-	CASSPRTADNSPLHF	TGTGCCAGCTCACCGAGGACAGCCGATAATTCACCCCTCCACTTT
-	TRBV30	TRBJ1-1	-	CAWSVQMNTEAFF	TGTGCCTGGAGTGTACAGATGAACACTGAAGCTTTCTTT
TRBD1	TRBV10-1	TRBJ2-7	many	CASPGTGLYEQYF	TGCGCCAGCCCAGGGACAGGGCTTTACGAGCAGTACTTC
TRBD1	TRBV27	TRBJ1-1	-	CASRSPGQGWTEAFF	TGTGCCAGCAGATCCCCGGGACAGGGTTGGACTGAAGCTTTCTTT
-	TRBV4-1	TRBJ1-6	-	CASNEGGRSSYNSPLHF	TGCGCCAGCAATGAGGGAGGGAGGAGCTCCTATAATTCACCCCTCCACTTT
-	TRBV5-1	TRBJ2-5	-	CASSSGTSQETQYF	TGCGCCAGCAGCTCTGGTACTAGCCAAGAGACCCAGTACTTC
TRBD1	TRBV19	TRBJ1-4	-	CATGTGLATNEKLFF	TGTGCCACTGGGACAGGCCTTGCAACTAATGAAAAACTGTTTTTT
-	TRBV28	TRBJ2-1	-	CASSFGQQGRDWRNEQFF	TGTGCCAGCAGTTTTGGTCAGCAGGGGCGAGATTGGAGGAATGAGCAGTTCTTC
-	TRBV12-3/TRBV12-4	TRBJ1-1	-	CASRPEGRAEAFF	TGTGCCAGCAGGCCTGAAGGGAGAGCTGAAGCTTTCTTT
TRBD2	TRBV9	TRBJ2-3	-	CASSVQAGSDTQYF	TGTGCCAGCAGCGTCCAAGCGGGATCAGATACGCAGTATTTT
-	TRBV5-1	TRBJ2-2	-	CASSLDVGAYTGELFF	TGCGCCAGCAGCCTCGATGTGGGGGCCTACACCGGGGAGCTGTTTTTT
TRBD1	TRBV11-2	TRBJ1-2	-	CASSSGQSYGYTF	TGTGCCAGCAGCTCGGGACAGAGCTATGGCTACACCTTC
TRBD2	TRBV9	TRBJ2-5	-	CASSGIAGGGETQYF	TGTGCCAGCAGCGGAATAGCGGGGGGCGGGGAGACCCAGTACTTC
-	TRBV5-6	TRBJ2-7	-	CASSLGLSFYEQYF	TGTGCCAGCAGCCTGGGACTTTCTTTCTACGAGCAGTACTTC
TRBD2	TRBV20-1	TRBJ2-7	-	CSASGGASGQHYF	TGCAGTGCTAGTGGGGGGGCTAGCGGGCAACATTACTTC
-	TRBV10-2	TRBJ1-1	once	CASSDYRDTEAFF	TGCGCCAGCAGTGACTACAGGGACACTGAAGCTTTCTTT
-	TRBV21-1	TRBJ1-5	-	CASSPRGGGQPQHF	TGTGCCAGCAGCCCTAGGGGGGGAGGTCAGCCCCAGCATTTT
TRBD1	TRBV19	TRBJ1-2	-	CASSSDRGTNYGYTF	TGTGCCAGTAGTTCGGACAGGGGCACTAACTATGGCTACACCTTC
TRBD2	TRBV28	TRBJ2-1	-	CASSQGLAGGWFF	TGTGCCAGCAGCCAGGGACTAGCGGGTGGTTGGTTCTTC
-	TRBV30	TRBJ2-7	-	CAWGSFLEQYF	TGTGCCTGGGGGTCCTTCCTCGAGCAGTACTTC
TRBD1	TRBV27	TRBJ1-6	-	CASSLTTGTGDRAYNSPLHF	TGTGCCAGCAGTTTAACAACCGGGACAGGGGACCGGGCCTATAATTCACCCCTCCACTTT
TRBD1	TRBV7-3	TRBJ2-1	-	CASSLTPQGAQGEQFF	TGTGCCAGCAGCTTAACGCCTCAGGGGGCGCAAGGTGAGCAGTTCTTC
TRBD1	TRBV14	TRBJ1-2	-	CASSQDRGDRRGYTF	TGTGCCAGCAGCCAAGATCGTGGGGACAGGAGAGGCTACACCTTC
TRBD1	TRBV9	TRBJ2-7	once	CASSPGGMAYEQYF	TGTGCCAGCAGCCCAGGGGGTATGGCCTACGAGCAGTACTTC
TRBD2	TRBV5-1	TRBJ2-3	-	CASSLGGLAGRDTQYF	TGCGCCAGCAGCTTGGGGGGTCTAGCGGGAAGAGATACGCAGTATTTT
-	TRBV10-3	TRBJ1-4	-	CAIKEEGYEKLFF	TGTGCCATCAAAGAGGAGGGGTATGAAAAACTGTTTTTT
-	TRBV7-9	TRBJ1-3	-	CASSPGPTRSGNTIYF	TGTGCCAGCAGCCCTGGGCCCACCCGCTCTGGAAACACCATATATTTT